Described below is a single T cell receptor (beta chain) sequence and its context. J gave up 4 bases and V 2 bases, and 5 bases lay outside the gene matches. The length of the CDR3 is 16 residues. Germline values: CDR1 MNHEY, CDR2 SMNVEV (reference sequence). This sample was taken from a study of blood T cell repertoires in COVID-19. Seattle patients were enrolled while actively infected and followed longitudinally. Assay: immunoSEQ multiplex PCR; the TCRdb copy retains only in-frame clones and omits some. The sample includes nearly 300,000 clones, 84% of them seen just once. This rearrangement joins TRBV27 to TRBJ2-2; TRBD2 matches at 9 bases. Sequencing input: peripheral blood. The receptor comes from a human donor with COVID-19, enrolled during active disease. The donor label of this sample is uncertain. This CDR3 reads CASSLPAGGTTGELFF. CDR3 in DNA: TGTGCCAGCAGTTTACCAGCGGGAGGCACCACCGGGGAGCTGTTTTTT.